This TCR beta chain originates from a study of OX40 agonist ivuxolimab in advanced cancers. Using immunoSEQ multiplex PCR, the repertoire was profiled, and TCRdb retains in-frame clones only, with some absent. The sample has tens of thousands of clones, roughly nine tenths seen once. The CDR3 loop spans 15 amino acids. Trimming took 5 bases from V and 1 from J, leaving 14 bases between them. Germline V gives CDR1 SEHNR, CDR2 FQNEAQ (reference sequence). The sequences come from CD4+ or CD8+ T cells sorted from blood, collected in a trial of the OX40 agonist ivuxolimab. The chain uses TRBV7-9 and TRBJ2-5, with a possible D match to TRBD1 (7 bases). This TCR was recovered from an adult with an advanced solid tumor such as melanoma, head and neck, liver or kidney cancer. The CDR3 protein is CASSRAGGIQETQYF. The CDR3 DNA reads as TGTGCCAGCAGCAGGGCAGGGGGGATCCAAGAGACCCAGTACTTC. The variable domain in full, with the rest retrieved from reference TRBV7-9 and TRBJ2-5, is DTGVSQNPRHKITKRGQNVTFRCDPISEHNRLYWYRQTLGQGPEFLTYFQNEAQLEKSRLLSDRFSAERPKGSFSTLEIQRTEQGDSAMYLCASSRAGGIQETQYFGPGTRLLVL.